This T cell receptor (beta chain) was documented in a study of blood T cell repertoires in COVID-19. The overall study: The origin of the acute and convalescent COVID-19 samples was the United States, Italy and Spain.

The assay was immunoSEQ multiplex PCR, and TCRdb's table has in-frame clones only and misses some. The sample has fewer than 250,000 clones, approximately 90% seen once. The source of this sequence is a middle-aged man who had been exposed to COVID-19. The source material was PBMCs or T cells enriched from blood (not recorded which).

Here the CDR3 DNA reads TGTGCCAGCAGTGAAGGGCAAACCCGGGCCCAGCATTTT. Residues: CASSEGQTRAQHF. This chain links TRBV2 with TRBJ1-5, with no clear D. The CDR3 consists of 13 residues. Looked up from germline, CDR1 is SNHLY and CDR2 is FYNNEI. V shed 1 base and J shed 11 bases, with 12 bases lying between them.